A selection of T cell receptor beta chains follows, all from one sample in a study of blood T cell repertoires in COVID-19. Repertoires were generated with immunoSEQ multiplex PCR, while TCRdb's copy carries only in-frame clones and drops some. In the table there are a few hundred thousand clones, approximately 88% of which are singletons. Sequencing was done on a sample of peripheral blood. The receptor source for this set is a man between 18 and 35 years old who had recovered from COVID-19. The CDR3 runs from the conserved cysteine through the conserved F or W. A D gene is named only where the DNA matches it firmly. Clone size, where shown, is once, few, many, or a class for clones that have expanded.

j_call v_call clone_size d_call cdr3_aa cdr3_nt
TRBJ2-3 TRBV19 . . CASSIELGGSTDTQYF TGTGCCAGTAGTATAGAGCTGGGGGGTTCCACAGATACGCAGTATTTT
TRBJ1-5 TRBV19 . TRBD1 CASIPGTASNQPQHF TGTGCCAGTATTCCCGGGACAGCAAGCAATCAGCCCCAGCATTTT
TRBJ2-7 TRBV27 . TRBD1 CASSPRTGSYEQYF TGTGCCAGCAGTCCGCGGACAGGGTCGTACGAGCAGTACTTC
TRBJ1-2 TRBV7-3 once TRBD1 CASSSMDRVVGYTF TGTGCCAGCAGCTCCATGGACAGGGTGGTTGGCTACACCTTC
TRBJ2-5 TRBV7-8 once TRBD1 CASSQGQGGQETQYF TGTGCCAGCAGCCAGGGACAGGGTGGTCAAGAGACCCAGTACTTC
TRBJ1-6 TRBV6-6 . TRBD1 CASRPQGGNSPLHF TGTGCCAGCAGACCACAGGGGGGCAATTCACCCCTCCACTTT
TRBJ2-3 TRBV7-3 . . CASSSQGSTDTQYF TGTGCCAGCAGCTCTCAGGGTAGCACAGATACGCAGTATTTT
TRBJ2-1 TRBV7-9 . TRBD2 CASSSYSGTEQFF TGTGCCAGCAGCTCCTATAGCGGGACTGAGCAGTTCTTC
TRBJ2-5 TRBV19 . TRBD2 CASKQTSGQETQYF TGTGCCAGTAAGCAGACTAGCGGCCAAGAGACCCAGTACTTC
TRBJ2-7 TRBV6-5 few TRBD2 CASTLLAGSYEQYF TGTGCCAGCACCCTATTAGCGGGAAGCTACGAGCAGTACTTC
TRBJ1-2 TRBV9 . TRBD1 CASSGQGYYGYTF TGTGCCAGCAGCGGACAGGGATACTATGGCTACACCTTC
TRBJ1-1 TRBV4-1 . . CASKEQMNTEAFF TGCGCCAGCAAGGAACAGATGAACACTGAAGCTTTCTTT
TRBJ1-3 TRBV7-9 . . CASVGGISGNTIYF TGTGCCAGCGTCGGCGGGATCTCTGGAAACACCATATATTTT
TRBJ2-7 TRBV3-1/TRBV3-2 . . CASSPPSSYEQYF TGTGCCAGCAGCCCCCCGAGCTCCTACGAGCAGTACTTC
TRBJ2-4 TRBV15 . TRBD2 CATSRGSTSGSTKNIQYF TGTGCCACCAGCAGAGGATCCACTAGCGGGAGTACCAAAAACATTCAGTACTTC
TRBJ1-1 TRBV5-5 . . CASSVNRQVNTEAFF TGTGCCAGCAGCGTCAATCGACAGGTTAACACTGAAGCTTTCTTT
TRBJ2-1 TRBV7-8 few . CATTPEGPSYNEQFF TGTGCCACCACACCGGAGGGGCCTAGCTACAATGAGCAGTTCTTC
TRBJ1-1 TRBV7-9 . TRBD1 CASSLILTGKLMNTEAFF TGTGCCAGCAGCTTAATCCTGACAGGGAAATTGATGAACACTGAAGCTTTCTTT